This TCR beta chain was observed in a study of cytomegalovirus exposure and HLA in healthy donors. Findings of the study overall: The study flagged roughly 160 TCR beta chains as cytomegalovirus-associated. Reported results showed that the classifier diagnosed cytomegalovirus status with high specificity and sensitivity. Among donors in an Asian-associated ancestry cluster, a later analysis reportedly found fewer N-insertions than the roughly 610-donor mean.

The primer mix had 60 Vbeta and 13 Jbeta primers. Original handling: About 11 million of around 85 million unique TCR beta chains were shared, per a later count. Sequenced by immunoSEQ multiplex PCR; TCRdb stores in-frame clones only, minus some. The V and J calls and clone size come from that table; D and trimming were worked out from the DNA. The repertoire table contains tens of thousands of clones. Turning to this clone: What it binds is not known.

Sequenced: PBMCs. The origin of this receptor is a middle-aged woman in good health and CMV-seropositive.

The CDR3 DNA reads as TGTGCCAGCTCACCATGGGTAGCCAGAGATACGCAGTATTTT. Translating it yields CASSPWVARDTQYF. This chain connects TRBV18 to TRBJ2-3; D unresolved. The length of the CDR3 is 14 residues. V lost 2 bases and J lost 5, with 11 bases in between. Per the germline V gene, CDR1 is KGHSH and CDR2 is LQKENI.